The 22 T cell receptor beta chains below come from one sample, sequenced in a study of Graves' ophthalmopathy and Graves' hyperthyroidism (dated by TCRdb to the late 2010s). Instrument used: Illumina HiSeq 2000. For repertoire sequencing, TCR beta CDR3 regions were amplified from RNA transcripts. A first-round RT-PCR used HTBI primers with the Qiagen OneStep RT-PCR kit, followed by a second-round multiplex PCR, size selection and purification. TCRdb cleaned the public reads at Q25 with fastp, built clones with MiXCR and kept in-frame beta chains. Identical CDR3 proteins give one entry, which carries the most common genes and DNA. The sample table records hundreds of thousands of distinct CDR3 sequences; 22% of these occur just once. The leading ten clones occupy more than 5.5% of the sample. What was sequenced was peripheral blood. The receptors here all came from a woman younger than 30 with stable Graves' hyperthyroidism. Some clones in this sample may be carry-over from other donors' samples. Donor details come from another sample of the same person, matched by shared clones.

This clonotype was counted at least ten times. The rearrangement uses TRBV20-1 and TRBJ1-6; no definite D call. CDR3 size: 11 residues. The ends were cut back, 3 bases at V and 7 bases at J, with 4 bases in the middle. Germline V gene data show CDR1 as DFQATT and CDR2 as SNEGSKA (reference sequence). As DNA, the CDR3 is TGCAGTGCTAGGGAGAATTCACCCCTCCACTTT. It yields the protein CSARENSPLHF.

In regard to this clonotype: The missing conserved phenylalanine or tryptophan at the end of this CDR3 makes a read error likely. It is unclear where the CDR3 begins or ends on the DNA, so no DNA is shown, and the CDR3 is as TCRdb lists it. This chain's CDR3 is CASSLGLGSNYGYSV. The J gene is TRBJ1-2, the V gene TRBV12-3 or TRBV12-4. From its first to its last residue, the CDR3 has 15 amino acids.

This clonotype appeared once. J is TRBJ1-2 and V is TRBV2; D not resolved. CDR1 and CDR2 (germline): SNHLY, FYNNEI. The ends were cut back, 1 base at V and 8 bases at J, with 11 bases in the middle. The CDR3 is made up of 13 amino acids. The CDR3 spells CASSEDGIWGYTF. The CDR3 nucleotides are TGTGCCAGCAGTGAAGACGGAATCTGGGGCTACACCTTC.

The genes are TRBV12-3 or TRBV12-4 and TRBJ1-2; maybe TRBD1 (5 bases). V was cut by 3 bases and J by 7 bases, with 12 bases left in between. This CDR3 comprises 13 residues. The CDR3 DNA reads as TGTGCCAGCAGTTTTGCTACAGGAGGTGGCTACACCTTC. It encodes CASSFATGGGYTF.

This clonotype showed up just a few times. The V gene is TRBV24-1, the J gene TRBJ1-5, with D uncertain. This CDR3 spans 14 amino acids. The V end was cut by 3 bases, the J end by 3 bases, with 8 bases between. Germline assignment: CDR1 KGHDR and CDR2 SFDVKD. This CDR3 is CATSDPGPNQPQHF. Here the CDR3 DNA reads TGTGCCACCAGTGATCCCGGACCCAATCAGCCCCAGCATTTT.

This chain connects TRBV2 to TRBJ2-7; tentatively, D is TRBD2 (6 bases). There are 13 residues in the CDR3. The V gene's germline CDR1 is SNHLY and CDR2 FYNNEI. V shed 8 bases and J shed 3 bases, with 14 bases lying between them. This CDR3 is CASWGTGGYEQYF. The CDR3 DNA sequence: TGTGCCAGCTGGGGGACTGGAGGCTACGAGCAGTACTTC.

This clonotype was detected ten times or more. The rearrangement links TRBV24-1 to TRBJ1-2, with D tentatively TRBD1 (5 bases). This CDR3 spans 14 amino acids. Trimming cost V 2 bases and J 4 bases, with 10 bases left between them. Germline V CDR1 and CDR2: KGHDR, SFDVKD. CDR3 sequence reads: CATSDSTGTYGYTF. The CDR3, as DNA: TGTGCCACCAGTGATTCAACAGGTACCTATGGCTACACCTTC.

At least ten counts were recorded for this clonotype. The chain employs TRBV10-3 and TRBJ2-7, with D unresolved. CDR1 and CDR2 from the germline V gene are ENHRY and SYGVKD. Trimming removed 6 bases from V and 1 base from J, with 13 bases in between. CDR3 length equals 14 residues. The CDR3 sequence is CAIRFSGSSYEQYF. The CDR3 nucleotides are TGTGCCATCAGATTTTCGGGTTCGTCCTACGAGCAGTACTTC.

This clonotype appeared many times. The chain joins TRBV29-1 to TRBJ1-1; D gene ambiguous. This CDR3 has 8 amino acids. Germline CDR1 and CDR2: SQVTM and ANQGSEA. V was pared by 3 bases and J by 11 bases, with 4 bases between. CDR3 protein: CSVDGAFF. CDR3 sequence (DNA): TGCAGCGTTGATGGGGCTTTCTTT.

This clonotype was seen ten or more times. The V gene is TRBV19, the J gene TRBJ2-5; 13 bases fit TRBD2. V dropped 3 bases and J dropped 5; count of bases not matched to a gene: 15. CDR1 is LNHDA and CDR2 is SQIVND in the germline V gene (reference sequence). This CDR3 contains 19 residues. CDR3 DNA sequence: TGTGCCAGTAGTATGGCGCCGAGGACTAGCGGGAGCCACCGGGAGACCCAGTACTTC. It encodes CASSMAPRTSGSHRETQYF.

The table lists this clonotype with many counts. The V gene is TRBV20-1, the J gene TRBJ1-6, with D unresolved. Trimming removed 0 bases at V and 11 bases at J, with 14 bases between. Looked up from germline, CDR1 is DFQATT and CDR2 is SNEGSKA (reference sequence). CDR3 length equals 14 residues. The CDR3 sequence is CSARDTQFSTPLHF. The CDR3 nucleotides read TGCAGTGCTAGAGATACACAGTTCTCAACACCCCTCCACTTT.

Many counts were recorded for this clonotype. The chain's CDR3 is CASSFQGADTEAFF. The CDR3 coding sequence is TGTGCCAGCAGTTTCCAGGGGGCTGACACTGAAGCTTTCTTT. The chain recombines TRBV12-3 or TRBV12-4 with TRBJ1-1; 8 bases are a match to TRBD1. J lost 3 bases, V lost 3 bases, and 3 bases had no gene match. CDR3 length: 14 amino acids.

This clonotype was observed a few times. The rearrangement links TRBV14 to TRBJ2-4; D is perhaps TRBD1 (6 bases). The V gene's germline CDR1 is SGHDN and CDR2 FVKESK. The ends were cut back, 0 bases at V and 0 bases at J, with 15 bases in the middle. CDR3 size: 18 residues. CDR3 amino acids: CASSQDFGTSLAKNIQYF. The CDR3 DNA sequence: TGTGCCAGCAGCCAAGATTTCGGGACATCCTTAGCCAAAAACATTCAGTACTTC.

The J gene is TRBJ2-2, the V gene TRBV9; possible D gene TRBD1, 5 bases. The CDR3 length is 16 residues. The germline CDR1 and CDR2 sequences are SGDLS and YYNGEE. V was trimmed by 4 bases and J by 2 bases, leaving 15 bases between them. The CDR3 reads CASSHEGAVNTGELFF. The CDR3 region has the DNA TGTGCCAGCAGCCACGAAGGGGCAGTTAACACCGGGGAGCTGTTTTTT.

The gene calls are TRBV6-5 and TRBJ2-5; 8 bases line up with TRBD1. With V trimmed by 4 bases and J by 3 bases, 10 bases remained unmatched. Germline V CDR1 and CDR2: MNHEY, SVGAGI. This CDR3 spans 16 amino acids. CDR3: CASSSRDRQGKETQYF. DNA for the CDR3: TGTGCCAGCAGTTCTCGCGACAGACAGGGGAAAGAGACCCAGTACTTC.

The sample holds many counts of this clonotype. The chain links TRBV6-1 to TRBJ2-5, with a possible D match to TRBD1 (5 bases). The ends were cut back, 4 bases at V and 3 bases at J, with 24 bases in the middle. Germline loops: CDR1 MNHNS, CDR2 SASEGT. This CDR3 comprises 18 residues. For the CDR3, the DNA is TGTGCCAGCAGTGTGAAGACCCAGGGTACCCCAAATGAAGAGACCCAGTACTTC. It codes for CASSVKTQGTPNEETQYF.

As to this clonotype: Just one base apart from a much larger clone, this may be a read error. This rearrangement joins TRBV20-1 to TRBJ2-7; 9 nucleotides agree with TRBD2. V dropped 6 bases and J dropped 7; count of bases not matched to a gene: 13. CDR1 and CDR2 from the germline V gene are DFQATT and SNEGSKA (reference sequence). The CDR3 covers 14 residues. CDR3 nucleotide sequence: TGCAGTGCCGACCCTGCGGGAGGGCCGGGGGAGCAGTACTTC. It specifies CSADPAGGPGEQYF.

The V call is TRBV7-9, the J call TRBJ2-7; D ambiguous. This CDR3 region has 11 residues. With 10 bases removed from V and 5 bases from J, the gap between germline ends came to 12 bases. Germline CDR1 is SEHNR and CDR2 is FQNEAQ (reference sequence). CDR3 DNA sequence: TGTGCCATACGTAGGAGTGACGAGCAGTACTTC. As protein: CAIRRSDEQYF.

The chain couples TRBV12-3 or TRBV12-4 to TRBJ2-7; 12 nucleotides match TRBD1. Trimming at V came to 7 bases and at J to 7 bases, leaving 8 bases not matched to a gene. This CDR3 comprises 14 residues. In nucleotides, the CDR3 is TGTGCCAGCACCATGGGACAGGGGGCGCGGGAGCAGTACTTC. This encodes CASTMGQGAREQYF.

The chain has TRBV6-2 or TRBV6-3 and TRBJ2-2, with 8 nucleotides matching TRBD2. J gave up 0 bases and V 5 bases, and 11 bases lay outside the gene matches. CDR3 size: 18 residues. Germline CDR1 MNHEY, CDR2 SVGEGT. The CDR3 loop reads CASSPGLAGRTNTGELFF. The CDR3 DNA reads TGTGCCAGCAGTCCGGGGTTAGCGGGAAGAACGAACACCGGGGAGCTGTTTTTT.

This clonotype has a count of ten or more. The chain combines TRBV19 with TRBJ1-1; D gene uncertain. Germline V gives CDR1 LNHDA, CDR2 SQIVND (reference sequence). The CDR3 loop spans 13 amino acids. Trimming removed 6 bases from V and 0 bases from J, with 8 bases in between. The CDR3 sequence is CASRGPLNTEAFF. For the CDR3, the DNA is TGTGCCAGTAGAGGGCCTTTGAACACTGAAGCTTTCTTT.

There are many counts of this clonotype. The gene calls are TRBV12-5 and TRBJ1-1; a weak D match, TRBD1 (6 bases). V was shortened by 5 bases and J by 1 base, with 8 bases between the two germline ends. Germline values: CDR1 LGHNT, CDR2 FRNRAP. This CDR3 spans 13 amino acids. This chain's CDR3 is CASGTRGNTEAFF. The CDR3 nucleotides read TGTGCTAGTGGTACCAGGGGGAACACTGAAGCTTTCTTT.